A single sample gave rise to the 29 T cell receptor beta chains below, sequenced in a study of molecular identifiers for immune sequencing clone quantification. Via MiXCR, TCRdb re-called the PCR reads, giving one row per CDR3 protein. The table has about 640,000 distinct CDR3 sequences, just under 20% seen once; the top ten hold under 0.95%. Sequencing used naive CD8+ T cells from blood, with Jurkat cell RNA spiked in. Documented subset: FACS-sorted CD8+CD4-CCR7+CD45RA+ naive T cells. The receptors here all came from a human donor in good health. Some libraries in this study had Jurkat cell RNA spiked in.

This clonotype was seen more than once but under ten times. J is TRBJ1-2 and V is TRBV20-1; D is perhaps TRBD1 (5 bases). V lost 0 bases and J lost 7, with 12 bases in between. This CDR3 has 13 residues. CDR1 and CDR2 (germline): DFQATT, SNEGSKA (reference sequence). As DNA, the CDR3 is TGCAGTGCTAGAGATTTGGGGGAATCTGGCTACACCTTC. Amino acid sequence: CSARDLGESGYTF.

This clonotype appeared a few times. The CDR3 DNA follows: TGTGCCAGCAGCCAGGACAGAAAGGTTGGCAATGAGCAGTTCTTC. Translated, it gives CASSQDRKVGNEQFF. The chain uses TRBV5-6 and TRBJ2-1; maybe TRBD1 (6 bases). With 4 bases removed from V and 6 bases from J, the gap between germline ends came to 17 bases. The CDR3 consists of 15 residues. Germline V gene lookup returns CDR1 SGHDT and CDR2 YYEEEE.

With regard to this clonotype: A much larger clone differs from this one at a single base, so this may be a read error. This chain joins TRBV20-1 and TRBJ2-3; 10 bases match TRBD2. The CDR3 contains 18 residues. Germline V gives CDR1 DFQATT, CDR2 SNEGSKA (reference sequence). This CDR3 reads CSARDQRLAGTSTDAQYF. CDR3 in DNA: TGCAGTGCTAGAGATCAGAGACTAGCGGGCACAAGCACAGATGCGCAGTATTTT.

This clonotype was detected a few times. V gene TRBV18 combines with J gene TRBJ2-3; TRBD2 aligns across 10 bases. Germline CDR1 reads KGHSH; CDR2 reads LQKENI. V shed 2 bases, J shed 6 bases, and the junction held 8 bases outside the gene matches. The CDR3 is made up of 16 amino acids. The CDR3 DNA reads TGTGCCAGCTCACCAATGGGACTAGCGAGCTCCGATACGCAGTATTTT. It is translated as CASSPMGLASSDTQYF.

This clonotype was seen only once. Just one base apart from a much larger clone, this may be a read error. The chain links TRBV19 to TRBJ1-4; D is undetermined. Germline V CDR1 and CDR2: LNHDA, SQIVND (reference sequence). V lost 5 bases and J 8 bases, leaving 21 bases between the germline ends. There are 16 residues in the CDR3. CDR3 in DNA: TGTGCCAGTAGTCTACGACCGTCTCCCCCTTTCGAAAAACTGTTTTTT. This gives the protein CASSLRPSPPFEKLFF.

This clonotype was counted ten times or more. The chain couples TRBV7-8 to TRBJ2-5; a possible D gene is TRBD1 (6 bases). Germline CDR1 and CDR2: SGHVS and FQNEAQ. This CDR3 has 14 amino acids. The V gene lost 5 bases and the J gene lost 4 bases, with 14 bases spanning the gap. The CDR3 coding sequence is TGTGCCAGCAGCCAAGAGGGGGTCCCAGAGACCCAGTACTTC. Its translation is CASSQEGVPETQYF.

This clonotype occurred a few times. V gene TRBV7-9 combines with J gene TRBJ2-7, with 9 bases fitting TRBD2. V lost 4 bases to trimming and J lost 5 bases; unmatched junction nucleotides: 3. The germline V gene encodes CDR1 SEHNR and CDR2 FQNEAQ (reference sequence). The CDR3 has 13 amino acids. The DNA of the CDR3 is TGTGCCAGCAGCTCGGGACTAGCAAACGAGCAGTACTTC. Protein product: CASSSGLANEQYF.

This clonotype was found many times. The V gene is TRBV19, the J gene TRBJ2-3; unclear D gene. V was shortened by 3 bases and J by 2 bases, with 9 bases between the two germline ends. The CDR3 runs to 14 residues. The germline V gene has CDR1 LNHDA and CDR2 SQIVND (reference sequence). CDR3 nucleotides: TGTGCCAGTAGTATTTCCCAGGACACAGATACGCAGTATTTT. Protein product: CASSISQDTDTQYF.

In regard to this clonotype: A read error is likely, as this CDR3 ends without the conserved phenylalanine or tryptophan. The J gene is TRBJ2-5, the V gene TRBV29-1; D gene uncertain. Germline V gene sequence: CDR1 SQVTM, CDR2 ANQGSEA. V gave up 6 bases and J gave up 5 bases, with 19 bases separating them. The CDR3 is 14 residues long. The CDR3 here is CSVGYRPDLETQYL. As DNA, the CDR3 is TGCAGCGTGGGGTACAGACCCGATTTGGAGACCCAGTACCTC.

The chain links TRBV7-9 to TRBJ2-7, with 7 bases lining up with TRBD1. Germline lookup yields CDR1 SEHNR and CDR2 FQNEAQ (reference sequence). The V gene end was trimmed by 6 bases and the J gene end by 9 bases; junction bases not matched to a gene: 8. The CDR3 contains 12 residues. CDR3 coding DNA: TGTGCCAGCAGACAGACAGGGAACGGGCAGTACTTC. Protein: CASRQTGNGQYF.

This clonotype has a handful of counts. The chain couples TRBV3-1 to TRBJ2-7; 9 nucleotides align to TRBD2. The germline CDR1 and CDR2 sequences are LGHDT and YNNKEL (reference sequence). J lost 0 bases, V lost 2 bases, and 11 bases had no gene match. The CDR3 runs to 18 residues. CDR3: CASSQSKGLARSSYEQYF. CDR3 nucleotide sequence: TGTGCCAGCAGCCAATCCAAAGGACTAGCGAGGTCCTCCTACGAGCAGTACTTC.

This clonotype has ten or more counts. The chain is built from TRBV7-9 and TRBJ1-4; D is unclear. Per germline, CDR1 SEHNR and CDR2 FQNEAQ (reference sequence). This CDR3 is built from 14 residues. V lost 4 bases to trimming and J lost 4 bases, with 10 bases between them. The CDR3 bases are TGTGCCAGCAGCTCAAGAGCTTATAATGAAAAACTGTTTTTT. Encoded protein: CASSSRAYNEKLFF.

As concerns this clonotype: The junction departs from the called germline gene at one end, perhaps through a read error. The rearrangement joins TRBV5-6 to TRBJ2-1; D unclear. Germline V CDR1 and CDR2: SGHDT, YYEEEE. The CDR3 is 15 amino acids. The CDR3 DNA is TGTGCCAGCAGCTTGGAAACCACCTCTTACAATGAGCAGCTCTTC. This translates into CASSLETTSYNEQLF.

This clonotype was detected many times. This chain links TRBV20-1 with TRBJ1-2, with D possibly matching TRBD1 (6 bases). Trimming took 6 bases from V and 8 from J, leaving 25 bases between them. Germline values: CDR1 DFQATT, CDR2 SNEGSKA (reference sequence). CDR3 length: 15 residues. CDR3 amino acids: CSAVLANTGKQGYTF. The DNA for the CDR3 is TGCAGTGCGGTGTTAGCCAATACAGGGAAGCAAGGCTACACCTTC.

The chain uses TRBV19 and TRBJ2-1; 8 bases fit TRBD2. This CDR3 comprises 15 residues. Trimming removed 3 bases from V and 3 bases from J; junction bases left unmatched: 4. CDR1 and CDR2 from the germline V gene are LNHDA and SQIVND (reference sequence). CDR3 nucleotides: TGTGCCAGTAGTATGGGTAGCGGGATCTACAATGAGCAGTTCTTC. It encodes CASSMGSGIYNEQFF.

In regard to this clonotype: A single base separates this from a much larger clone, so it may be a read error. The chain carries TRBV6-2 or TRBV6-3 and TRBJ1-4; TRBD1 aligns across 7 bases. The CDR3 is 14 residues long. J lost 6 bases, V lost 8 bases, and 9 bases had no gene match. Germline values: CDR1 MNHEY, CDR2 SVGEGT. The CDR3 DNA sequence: TGTGCCAGCGGACGGGACAGCTCTGATGAAAAACTGTTTTTT. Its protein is CASGRDSSDEKLFF.

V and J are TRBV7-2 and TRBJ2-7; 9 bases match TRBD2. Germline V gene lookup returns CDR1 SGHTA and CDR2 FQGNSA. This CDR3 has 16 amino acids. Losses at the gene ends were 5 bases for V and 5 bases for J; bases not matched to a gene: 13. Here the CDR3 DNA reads TGTGCCAGCAGCCCCCCGCTCGCGGGAGGGCCTAACGAGCAGTACTTC. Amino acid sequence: CASSPPLAGGPNEQYF.

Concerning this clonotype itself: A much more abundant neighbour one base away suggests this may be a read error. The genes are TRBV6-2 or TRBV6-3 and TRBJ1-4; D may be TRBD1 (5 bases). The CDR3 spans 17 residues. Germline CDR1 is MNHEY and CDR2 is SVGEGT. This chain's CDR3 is CASSSPGPTTTTEKLFF. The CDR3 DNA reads TGTGCCAGCAGTTCCCCAGGGCCCACGACAACTACTGAAAAACTGTTTTTT.

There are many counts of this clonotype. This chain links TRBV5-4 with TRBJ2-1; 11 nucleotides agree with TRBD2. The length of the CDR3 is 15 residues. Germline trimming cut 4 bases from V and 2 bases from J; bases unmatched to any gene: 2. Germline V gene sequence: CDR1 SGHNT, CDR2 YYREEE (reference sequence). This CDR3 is CASSAGLAAYNEQFF. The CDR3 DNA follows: TGTGCCAGCAGCGCGGGACTAGCGGCCTACAATGAGCAGTTCTTC.

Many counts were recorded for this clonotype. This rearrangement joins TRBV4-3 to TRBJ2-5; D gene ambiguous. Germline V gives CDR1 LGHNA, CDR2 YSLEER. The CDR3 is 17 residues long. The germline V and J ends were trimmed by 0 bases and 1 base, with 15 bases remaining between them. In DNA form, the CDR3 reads TGCGCCAGCAGCCAAGATAAGCCTGGGCTTACCCAAGAGACCCAGTACTTC. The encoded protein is CASSQDKPGLTQETQYF.

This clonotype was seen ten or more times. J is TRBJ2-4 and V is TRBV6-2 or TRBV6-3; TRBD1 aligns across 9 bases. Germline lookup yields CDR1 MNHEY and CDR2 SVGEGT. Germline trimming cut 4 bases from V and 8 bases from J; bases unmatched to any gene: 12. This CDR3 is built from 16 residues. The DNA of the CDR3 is TGTGCCAGCAGTTCTTTACAGGGGGCCCGCCAGGACATTCAGTACTTC. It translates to CASSSLQGARQDIQYF.

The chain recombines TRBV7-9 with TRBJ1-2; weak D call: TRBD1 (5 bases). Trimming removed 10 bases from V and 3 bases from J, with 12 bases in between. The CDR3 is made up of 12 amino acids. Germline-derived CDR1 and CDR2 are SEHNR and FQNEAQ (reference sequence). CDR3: CATTGGYYGYTF. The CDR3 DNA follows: TGTGCCACCACCGGGGGTTACTATGGCTACACCTTC.

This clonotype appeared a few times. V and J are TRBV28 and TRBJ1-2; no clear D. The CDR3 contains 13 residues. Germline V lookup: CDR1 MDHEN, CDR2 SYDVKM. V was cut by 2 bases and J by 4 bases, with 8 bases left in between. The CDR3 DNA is TGTGCCAGCAGTTTACGGCCTAGCTATGGCTACACCTTC. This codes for CASSLRPSYGYTF.

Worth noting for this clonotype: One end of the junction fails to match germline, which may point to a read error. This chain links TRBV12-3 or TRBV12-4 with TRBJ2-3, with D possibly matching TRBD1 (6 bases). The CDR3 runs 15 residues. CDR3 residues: CASSFGGRVTDTRYF. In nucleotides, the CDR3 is TGTGCCAGCAGTTTTGGGGGCAGGGTCACAGATACGCGGTATTTT.

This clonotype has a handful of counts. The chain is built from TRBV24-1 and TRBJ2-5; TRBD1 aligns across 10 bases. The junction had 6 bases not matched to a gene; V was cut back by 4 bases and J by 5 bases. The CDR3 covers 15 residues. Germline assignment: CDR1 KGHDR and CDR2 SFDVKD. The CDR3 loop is CATSERTGGIETQYF. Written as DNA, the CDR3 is TGTGCCACCAGTGAGCGGACAGGGGGTATCGAGACCCAGTACTTC.

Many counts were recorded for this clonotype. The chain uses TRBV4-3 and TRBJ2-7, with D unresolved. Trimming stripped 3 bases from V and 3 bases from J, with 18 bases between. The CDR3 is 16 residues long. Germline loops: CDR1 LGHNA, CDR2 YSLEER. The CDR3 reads CASSHLVLTGNYEQYF. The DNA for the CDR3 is TGCGCCAGCAGCCACTTAGTCCTAACTGGGAACTACGAGCAGTACTTC.

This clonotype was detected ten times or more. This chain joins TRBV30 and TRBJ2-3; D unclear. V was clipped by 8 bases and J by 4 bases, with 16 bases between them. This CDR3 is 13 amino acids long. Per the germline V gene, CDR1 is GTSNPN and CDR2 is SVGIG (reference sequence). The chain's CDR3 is CAQTLIHADTQYF. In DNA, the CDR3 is TGTGCCCAAACGCTGATCCACGCAGATACGCAGTATTTT.

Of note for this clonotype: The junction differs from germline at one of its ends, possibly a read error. CDR3 region: CAGSLTVDISTDTQYF. CDR3 DNA sequence: TGTGCCGGCAGCTTAACGGTGGATATCAGCACAGATACGCAGTATTTT. The V and J genes are TRBV11-3 and TRBJ2-3, with D unresolved. This CDR3 region has 16 residues. Germline V gene sequence: CDR1 SGHNT, CDR2 YENEEA.

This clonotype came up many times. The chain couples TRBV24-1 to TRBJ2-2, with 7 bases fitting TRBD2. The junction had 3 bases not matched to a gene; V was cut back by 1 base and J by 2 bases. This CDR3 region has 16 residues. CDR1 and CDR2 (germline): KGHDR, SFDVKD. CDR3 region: CATSDLRGSNTGELFF. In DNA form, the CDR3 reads TGTGCCACCAGTGATTTACGCGGGAGTAACACCGGGGAGCTGTTTTTT.